The clone carrying this T cell receptor (beta chain) was detected only a few times. Antigen unknown. From germline, CDR1 is SGHDT and CDR2 YYEEEE. The CDR3 extends over 16 amino acids. V trimming: 0 bases; J trimming: 2 bases; junction bases outside the gene matches: 2. Donors were all healthy Caucasians. The data derive from a study of identical twins. Findings and limits, study-wide: Among monozygotic twins, out-of-frame TCR alpha sharing exceeded what models predicted.

TCRdb reprocessed the 5' RACE reads via MiXCR and lists one record per CDR3 protein. The profile shows approximately 220,000 distinct CDR3 sequences, about 7.5% of them singletons. These records were also assigned to another study, of yellow fever vaccine responses in identical twins. That study reports: Twins' vaccine T cell response reportedly gave the appearance of partial convergence and partial personalization.

Input material: memory (CD45RO+) T cells sorted from blood. The clonotype comes from a woman under 30 in good health. The rearrangement links TRBV5-6 to TRBJ2-1, with 10 bases lining up with TRBD1. Here the CDR3 DNA reads TGTGCCAGCAGCTTGGGAGGACAGGGGGCCTACAATGAGCAGTTCTTC. Protein product: CASSLGGQGAYNEQFF.